Below are 10 T cell receptor beta chains sequenced from a single sample in a study of blood T cell repertoires in COVID-19. Sequencing used immunoSEQ multiplex PCR; TCRdb keeps in-frame clones, though not all of them. The repertoire includes 70,000 to 95,000 clones, more than 80% of them detected once, and roughly 2.6% sits in the top ten. The sequencing input was peripheral blood. These receptors were taken from a man aged 50-59 years with COVID-19, enrolled during active disease.

J is TRBJ2-1 and V is TRBV7-9, with 9 nucleotides matching TRBD1. V was clipped by 4 bases and J by 7 bases; unmatched bases: 8. This CDR3 contains 15 residues. Germline assignment: CDR1 SEHNR and CDR2 FQNEAQ (reference sequence). DNA of the CDR3: TGTGCCAGCAGCTCGCTCCGGGACAGGGTTAATGAGCAGTTCTTC. Its translation is CASSSLRDRVNEQFF.

The chain has TRBV30 and TRBJ1-2; TRBD1 agrees at 9 bases. The CDR3 covers 16 residues. J lost 7 bases, V lost 0 bases, and 12 bases had no gene match. Germline lookup yields CDR1 GTSNPN and CDR2 SVGIG (reference sequence). This CDR3 reads CAWSVDPRRTGVGYTF. In DNA form, the CDR3 reads TGTGCCTGGAGTGTAGACCCTCGTAGGACAGGGGTTGGCTACACCTTC. The variable domain in full, with the rest retrieved from reference TRBV30 and TRBJ1-2, is SQTIHQWPATLVQPVGSPLSLECTVEGTSNPNLYWYRQAAGRGLQLLFYSVGIGQISSEVPQNLSASRPQDRQFILSSKKLLLSDSGFYLCAWSVDPRRTGVGYTFGSGTRLTVV.

V and J are TRBV4-1 and TRBJ2-5; perhaps TRBD2 as D (6 bases). The CDR3 consists of 16 residues. Germline CDR1 is MGHRA and CDR2 is YSYEKL. The V and J ends lost 0 bases and 5 bases respectively, with 16 bases between them. CDR3 in amino acids: CASSQDRVGGAETQYF. The DNA for the CDR3 is TGCGCCAGCAGCCAAGATCGAGTCGGGGGTGCCGAGACCCAGTACTTC.

V gene TRBV7-2 combines with J gene TRBJ1-2, with 10 nucleotides matching TRBD1. After removal of 2 bases from V and 3 bases from J, the junction contained 3 bases not matched to a gene. Germline values: CDR1 SGHTA, CDR2 FQGNSA. CDR3 length: 15 residues. The chain's CDR3 is CASSLRTGGDYGYTF. The CDR3 DNA reads TGTGCCAGCAGCTTACGGACAGGGGGGGACTATGGCTACACCTTC.

This clone has more than one count but fewer than ten. The chain is built from TRBV29-1 and TRBJ2-6, with 7 bases aligning to TRBD2. The V and J ends lost 4 bases and 0 bases, in that order; junction bases with no gene match: 6. The CDR3 runs 16 residues. Germline V gene lookup returns CDR1 SQVTM and CDR2 ANQGSEA. CDR3 in amino acids: CSVARDYNSGANVLTF. DNA of the CDR3: TGCAGCGTTGCCAGGGACTACAACTCTGGGGCCAACGTCCTGACTTTC.

This clone was observed once. V gene TRBV4-3 combines with J gene TRBJ2-2, with D maybe TRBD1 (6 bases). The CDR3 loop spans 15 amino acids. Germline CDR1 LGHNA, CDR2 YSLEER. V lost 2 bases and J lost 5, with 12 bases in between. DNA of the CDR3: TGCGCCAGCAGCCAAAGGACAGATTATACCGGGGAGCTGTTTTTT. Amino acids: CASSQRTDYTGELFF.

The V call is TRBV27, the J call TRBJ2-1; the match to TRBD2 covers 12 bases. From germline, CDR1 is MNHEY and CDR2 SMNVEV (reference sequence). After removal of 3 bases from V and 7 bases from J, the junction contained 7 bases not matched to a gene. This CDR3 is built from 16 residues. CDR3 DNA: TGTGCCAGCAGTTTTGCTAGCGGGGGGGCGGGGAATGAGCAGTTCTTC. Amino acid sequence: CASSFASGGAGNEQFF.

The chain employs TRBV11-2 and TRBJ2-7, with 10 bases fitting TRBD1. The V gene end was trimmed by 1 base and the J gene end by 3 bases; junction bases not matched to a gene: 3. The germline CDR1 and CDR2 sequences are SGHAT and FQNNGV. The CDR3 is made up of 15 amino acids. The chain's CDR3 is CASSLGDRGHYEQYF. DNA of the CDR3: TGTGCCAGCAGCTTAGGGGACAGGGGCCACTACGAGCAGTACTTC.

V and J are TRBV6-2 or TRBV6-3 and TRBJ1-5, with TRBD1 matching 8 bases. CDR1 is MNHEY and CDR2 is SVGEGT in the germline V gene. The CDR3 runs to 18 residues. The J segment lost 2 bases and the V segment lost 0 bases, leaving 9 bases of the junction unmatched. CDR3 sequence (DNA): TGTGCCAGCAGTTACTCGTCTTCAGGGGGCTGGGGCAATCAGCCCCAGCATTTT. This sequence encodes CASSYSSSGGWGNQPQHF.

This chain links TRBV3-1 (or the pseudogene TRBV3-2) with TRBJ2-7, with D perhaps matching TRBD1 (6 bases). The CDR3 sequence is 15 residues long. The germline V and J ends were trimmed by 0 bases and 3 bases, with 12 bases remaining between them. CDR1 LGHDT and CDR2 YNNKEL come from the germline V gene (reference sequence). The CDR3: CASSQDRGYGYEQYF. The DNA of the CDR3 is TGTGCCAGCAGCCAAGATAGGGGGTACGGCTACGAGCAGTACTTC.